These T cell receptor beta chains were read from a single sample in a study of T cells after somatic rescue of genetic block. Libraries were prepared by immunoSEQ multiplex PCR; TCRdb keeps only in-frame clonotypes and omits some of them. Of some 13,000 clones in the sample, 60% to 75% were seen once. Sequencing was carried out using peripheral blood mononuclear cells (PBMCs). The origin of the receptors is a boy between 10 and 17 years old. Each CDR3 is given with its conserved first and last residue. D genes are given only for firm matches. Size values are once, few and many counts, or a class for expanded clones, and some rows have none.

CDR3 DNA: TGTGCCAGCAGCTTGGGGGTCAGGGCTTCACCCCTCCACTTT
CDR3 protein: CASSLGVRASPLHF
J gene: TRBJ1-6
clone size: large
D gene: -
CDR3 length: 14
V gene: TRBV5-4

CDR3 DNA: TGCGCCAGCAGCCAAGATAAAGGAGGCTTGAGCAATCAGCCCCAGCATTTT
CDR3 protein: CASSQDKGGLSNQPQHF
J gene: TRBJ1-5
clone size: few
D gene: -
CDR3 length: 17
V gene: TRBV4-1

CDR3 DNA: TGTGCCCCCTCCGAGCAGTACTTC
CDR3 protein: CAPSEQYF
J gene: TRBJ2-7
clone size: -
D gene: -
CDR3 length: 8
V gene: TRBV11-2

CDR3 DNA: TGCGCCAGCAGCCAAGAGGTCCAGGGAAGGTTCTATGGCTACACCTTC
CDR3 protein: CASSQEVQGRFYGYTF
J gene: TRBJ1-2
clone size: -
D gene: -
CDR3 length: 16
V gene: TRBV4-1

CDR3 DNA: TGTGCCAGCAGCCAACAAGGACAGCGACGCTCCTACGAGCAGTACTTC
CDR3 protein: CASSQQGQRRSYEQYF
J gene: TRBJ2-7
clone size: -
D gene: -
CDR3 length: 16
V gene: TRBV7-9

CDR3 DNA: TGTGCCAGCTCACCGTTAGGGACAGGGGGTGCTCTAGCCAAAAACATTCAGTACTTC
CDR3 protein: CASSPLGTGGALAKNIQYF
J gene: TRBJ2-4
clone size: once
D gene: TRBD1
CDR3 length: 19
V gene: TRBV18

CDR3 DNA: TGTGCCAGTAGTATCCCCGGGACCGCTTACACTGAAGCTTTCTTT
CDR3 protein: CASSIPGTAYTEAFF
J gene: TRBJ1-1
clone size: -
D gene: -
CDR3 length: 15
V gene: TRBV19

CDR3 DNA: TGTGCCAGCAGTTACTCGAAACTAGCGGGAGTGTACGAGCAGTACTTC
CDR3 protein: CASSYSKLAGVYEQYF
J gene: TRBJ2-7
clone size: medium-sized
D gene: TRBD2
CDR3 length: 16
V gene: TRBV6-5

CDR3 DNA: TGTGCCAGCTCACCCTACAGGGAGGAGCAGTTCTTC
CDR3 protein: CASSPYREEQFF
J gene: TRBJ2-1
clone size: -
D gene: -
CDR3 length: 12
V gene: TRBV18

CDR3 DNA: TGTGCCAGCAGCTCGGAGAACTCTGGGGCCAACGTCCTGACTTTC
CDR3 protein: CASSSENSGANVLTF
J gene: TRBJ2-6
clone size: -
D gene: -
CDR3 length: 15
V gene: TRBV7-6

CDR3 DNA: TGCAGCGTTAGGGGAATAGGAGAGACCCAGTACTTC
CDR3 protein: CSVRGIGETQYF
J gene: TRBJ2-5
clone size: -
D gene: -
CDR3 length: 12
V gene: TRBV29-1

CDR3 DNA: TGTGCCAGCAGCTTAGGGAATGCTGGAAACACCATATATTTT
CDR3 protein: CASSLGNAGNTIYF
J gene: TRBJ1-3
clone size: -
D gene: -
CDR3 length: 14
V gene: TRBV7-9

CDR3 DNA: TGTGCCAGCAGCTTTAGGTGGCAACAGGGTCGGGGCACTGAAGCTTTCTTT
CDR3 protein: CASSFRWQQGRGTEAFF
J gene: TRBJ1-1
clone size: -
D gene: -
CDR3 length: 17
V gene: TRBV5-6

CDR3 DNA: TGTGCCAGCAGCCCGACGTCGATATCCACAAATACGCAGTATTTT
CDR3 protein: CASSPTSISTNTQYF
J gene: TRBJ2-3
clone size: -
D gene: -
CDR3 length: 15
V gene: TRBV11-3

CDR3 DNA: TGTGCCAGCAGCTTGAACGTGGCTAGCGCGACCCAGTACTTC
CDR3 protein: CASSLNVASATQYF
J gene: TRBJ2-5
clone size: -
D gene: -
CDR3 length: 14
V gene: TRBV5-4

CDR3 DNA: TGTGCCAGCAGCTTACAGGGGAGAGCTAATGAAAAACTGTTTTTT
CDR3 protein: CASSLQGRANEKLFF
J gene: TRBJ1-4
clone size: few
D gene: -
CDR3 length: 15
V gene: TRBV7-3

CDR3 DNA: TGTGCCAGCAGTTTATCGGGGACAGTCTCCTACGAGCAGTACTTC
CDR3 protein: CASSLSGTVSYEQYF
J gene: TRBJ2-7
clone size: -
D gene: TRBD1
CDR3 length: 15
V gene: TRBV27

CDR3 DNA: TGTGCCAGCAGCCCGGGTGCGGGGGGCCATCAAGAGACCCAGTACTTC
CDR3 protein: CASSPGAGGHQETQYF
J gene: TRBJ2-5
clone size: few
D gene: TRBD2
CDR3 length: 16
V gene: TRBV4-1

CDR3 DNA: TGTGCCAGCAGTTTAGTCAGGAGCTCCTACGAGCAGTACTTC
CDR3 protein: CASSLVRSSYEQYF
J gene: TRBJ2-7
clone size: -
D gene: -
CDR3 length: 14
V gene: TRBV28

CDR3 DNA: TGTGCCAGCAGTTTCCCCCGGTGGGGAGCTGGCAATCAGCCCCAGCATTTT
CDR3 protein: CASSFPRWGAGNQPQHF
J gene: TRBJ1-5
clone size: few
D gene: -
CDR3 length: 17
V gene: TRBV28

CDR3 DNA: TGTGCCAGCAGTTCGACAGTGTACGAGCAGTACTTC
CDR3 protein: CASSSTVYEQYF
J gene: TRBJ2-7
clone size: -
D gene: -
CDR3 length: 12
V gene: TRBV27

CDR3 DNA: TGTGCCAGCAGCCCGGTAGCCCAGGGGGGACTTGTGGAGCAGTACTTC
CDR3 protein: CASSPVAQGGLVEQYF
J gene: TRBJ2-7
clone size: -
D gene: -
CDR3 length: 16
V gene: TRBV5-6

CDR3 DNA: TGTGCCAGTAGTAGCACAGGGGGCCGGGGAGAGCAGTTCTTC
CDR3 protein: CASSSTGGRGEQFF
J gene: TRBJ2-1
clone size: -
D gene: TRBD1
CDR3 length: 14
V gene: TRBV19

CDR3 DNA: TGTGCCAGCAGTTTAGGCCTTCTTGGAACAGATACGCAGTATTTT
CDR3 protein: CASSLGLLGTDTQYF
J gene: TRBJ2-3
clone size: -
D gene: -
CDR3 length: 15
V gene: TRBV27

CDR3 DNA: TGTGCCAGTAGTATTTCCTCCAGGACAGGGGCCTACGAGCAGTACTTC
CDR3 protein: CASSISSRTGAYEQYF
J gene: TRBJ2-7
clone size: -
D gene: TRBD1
CDR3 length: 16
V gene: TRBV19

CDR3 DNA: TGTGCCAGCTCACCACTTAGAGTAGCGGGAGTAGCCAAAAACATTCAGTACTTC
CDR3 protein: CASSPLRVAGVAKNIQYF
J gene: TRBJ2-4
clone size: once
D gene: TRBD2
CDR3 length: 18
V gene: TRBV18

CDR3 DNA: TGTGCCAGCTCACCTTGGACTAGCGGGATCTCCTACGAGCAGTACTTC
CDR3 protein: CASSPWTSGISYEQYF
J gene: TRBJ2-7
clone size: -
D gene: TRBD2
CDR3 length: 16
V gene: TRBV18